The rows below give T cell receptor beta chains drawn from one sample of a study of shared clonotypes between healthy human individuals. Here immunoSEQ multiplex PCR was the method, and the copy in TCRdb shows in-frame clones only, minus some. There are roughly 2.2 million clones in the sample; 80% to 95% occur only once, and 0.39% lies in the top ten. Source material: naive CD4+ T cells from PBMCs. These receptors originate from a man younger than 30 in good health. Some clones in this sample may be carry-over from other donors' samples. CDR3s include the opening cysteine and the closing phenylalanine or tryptophan. The order of the fields is V gene, J gene, D gene, clone size, CDR3 protein, CDR3 DNA. The D gene is left open where the match is weak. Clone size is given for some rows only: seen once, a few or many times, or a class if the clone is expanded.

>TRBV21-1|TRBJ2-4|NA|NA
CASSHRAPKNIQYF
TGTGCCAGCAGCCACAGGGCGCCCAAAAACATTCAGTACTTC
>TRBV7-8|TRBJ2-2|TRBD2|NA
CASSMPGLASTGELFF
TGTGCCAGCAGCATGCCGGGACTAGCTTCCACCGGGGAGCTGTTTTTT
>TRBV19|TRBJ1-2|NA|NA
CASRERSYGYTF
TGTGCCAGTAGAGAAAGGAGCTATGGCTACACCTTC
>TRBV6-1|TRBJ2-2|NA|NA
CASRTPGELFF
TGTGCCAGTCGGACTCCCGGGGAGCTGTTTTTT
>TRBV6-6|TRBJ2-1|TRBD2|NA
CATTTLKAGEQFF
TGTGCCACCACCACCCTTAAAGCGGGAGAGCAGTTCTTC
>TRBV7-7|TRBJ2-2|NA|NA
CASTTGAGTFNTGELFF
TGTGCCAGCACAACCGGGGCAGGAACCTTTAACACCGGGGAGCTGTTTTTT
>TRBV4-1|TRBJ2-5|NA|few
CASSQLQQETQYF
TGCGCCAGCAGCCAACTACAGCAAGAGACCCAGTACTTC
>TRBV5-1|TRBJ1-5|NA|NA
CASSLGADQPQHF
TGCGCCAGCAGCTTGGGGGCAGATCAGCCCCAGCATTTT
>TRBV5-5|TRBJ1-5|NA|NA
CASSPPVGSGSNQPQHF
TGTGCCAGCAGCCCACCGGTGGGATCCGGGAGCAATCAGCCCCAGCATTTT
>TRBV27|TRBJ2-1|NA|NA
CASSFRAQRGNSYNEQFF
TGTGCCAGCAGTTTTAGGGCACAACGGGGCAACTCCTACAATGAGCAGTTCTTC
>TRBV18|TRBJ2-7|NA|once
CASLNPSSYEQYF
TGTGCCAGCTTAAACCCGAGCTCCTACGAGCAGTACTTC
>TRBV5-1|TRBJ1-2|NA|NA
CASSLEGAEGYTF
TGCGCCAGCAGCTTGGAAGGGGCGGAAGGCTACACCTTC
>TRBV5-1|TRBJ2-2|TRBD1|NA
CASSIDRANTGELFF
TGCGCCAGCAGCATCGACAGGGCAAACACCGGGGAGCTGTTTTTT
>TRBV4-1|TRBJ2-1|NA|NA
CASSQDPSGSSYNEQFF
TGCGCCAGCAGCCAAGATCCAAGCGGAAGCTCCTACAATGAGCAGTTCTTC
>TRBV5-1|TRBJ2-4|NA|NA
CASSLFASGNIQYF
TGCGCCAGCAGCTTGTTCGCAAGCGGGAACATTCAGTACTTC
>TRBV9|TRBJ2-5|TRBD1|NA
CASSVRGNQETQYF
TGTGCCAGCAGCGTCAGGGGGAATCAAGAGACCCAGTACTTC
>TRBV28|TRBJ2-3|TRBD2|NA
CASSTRLAGDTDTQYF
TGTGCCAGCAGTACGAGACTAGCGGGAGATACCGATACGCAGTATTTT
>TRBV28|TRBJ2-5|NA|NA
CASSHNQAYQETQYF
TGTGCCAGCAGTCACAACCAGGCATACCAAGAGACCCAGTACTTC
>TRBV6-5|TRBJ1-1|NA|once
CASSSRGGEAFF
TGTGCCAGCAGTTCCCGTGGAGGGGAAGCTTTCTTT
>TRBV7-2|TRBJ2-7|NA|once
CASTRRGAHYEQYF
TGTGCCAGCACCCGTCGGGGAGCTCACTACGAGCAGTACTTC